The present T cell receptor beta chain was sequenced within a study of T cell repertoires in cytomegalovirus infection. Study-wide context: Shared public TCR beta signatures pointed to both CMV infection and a matching HLA type.

This clonotype has just a few counts. TCRdb reanalysed the reads using MiXCR and keeps one entry per CDR3 protein. The data hold some 220,000 distinct CDR3 sequences, with 9% to 15% observed a single time. V lost 3 bases, J lost 4 bases, and 18 bases lay in between. From germline, CDR1 is DFQATT and CDR2 SNEGSKA (reference sequence). CDR3 size: 16 residues. V is TRBV20-1 and J is TRBJ2-2; D perhaps matches TRBD2 (5 bases). The specimen sequenced was PBMCs. This TCR was recovered from a human donor in good health (CMV status not recorded). Some clones in this sample may be carry-over from other donors' samples. In DNA form, the CDR3 reads TGCAGTGCTAGTCCTAGCCTGTCGGCGTTCACCGGGGAGCTGTTTTTT. This translates into CSASPSLSAFTGELFF.